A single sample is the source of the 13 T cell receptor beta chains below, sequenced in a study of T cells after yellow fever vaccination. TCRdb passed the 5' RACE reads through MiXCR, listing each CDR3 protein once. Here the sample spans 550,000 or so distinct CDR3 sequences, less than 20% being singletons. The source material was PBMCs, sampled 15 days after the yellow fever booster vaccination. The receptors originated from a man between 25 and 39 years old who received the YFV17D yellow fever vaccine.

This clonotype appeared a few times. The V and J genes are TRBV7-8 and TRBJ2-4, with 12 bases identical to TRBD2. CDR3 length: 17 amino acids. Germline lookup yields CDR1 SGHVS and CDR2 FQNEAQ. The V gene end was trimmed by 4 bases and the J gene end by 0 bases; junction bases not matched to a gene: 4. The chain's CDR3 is CASSYGLAGIAKNIQYF. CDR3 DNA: TGTGCCAGCAGCTACGGACTAGCGGGAATAGCCAAAAACATTCAGTACTTC.

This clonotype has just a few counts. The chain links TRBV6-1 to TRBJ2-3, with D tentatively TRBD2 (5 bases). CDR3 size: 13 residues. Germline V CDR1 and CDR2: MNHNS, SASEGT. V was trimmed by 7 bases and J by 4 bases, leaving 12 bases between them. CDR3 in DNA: TGTGCCAGCAAGTCGGGAAGGGCAGATACGCAGTATTTT. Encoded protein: CASKSGRADTQYF.

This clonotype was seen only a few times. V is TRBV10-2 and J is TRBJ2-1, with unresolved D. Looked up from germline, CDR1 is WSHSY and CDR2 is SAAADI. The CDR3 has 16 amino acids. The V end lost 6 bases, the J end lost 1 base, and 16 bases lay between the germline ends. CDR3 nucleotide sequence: TGCGCCAGCAGGACTCCCGGGTCCACGTCCTACAATGAGCAGTTCTTC. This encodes CASRTPGSTSYNEQFF.

The CDR3 region has the DNA TGCAGTGCCAGCAGGACAGTTCCTGAGACCCAGTACTTC. Protein product: CSASRTVPETQYF. This chain joins TRBV20-1 and TRBJ2-5, with TRBD1 as a possible D gene (6 bases). V was trimmed by 6 bases and J by 5 bases, leaving 16 bases between them. Germline V gene lookup returns CDR1 DFQATT and CDR2 SNEGSKA (reference sequence). CDR3 size: 13 residues.

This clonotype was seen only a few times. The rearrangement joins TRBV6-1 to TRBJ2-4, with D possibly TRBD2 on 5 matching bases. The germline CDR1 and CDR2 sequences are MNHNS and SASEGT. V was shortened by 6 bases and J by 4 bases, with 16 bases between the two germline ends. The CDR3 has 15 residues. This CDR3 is CASSPSRGKKNIQYF. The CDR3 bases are TGTGCCAGCAGCCCCTCTCGGGGAAAGAAAAACATTCAGTACTTC.

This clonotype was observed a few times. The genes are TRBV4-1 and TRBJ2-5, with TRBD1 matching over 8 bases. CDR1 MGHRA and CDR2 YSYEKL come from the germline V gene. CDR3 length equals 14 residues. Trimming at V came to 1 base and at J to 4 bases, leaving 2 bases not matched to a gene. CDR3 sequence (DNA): TGCGCCAGCAGCCAAGGTGGACAGGGAGAGACCCAGTACTTC. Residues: CASSQGGQGETQYF.

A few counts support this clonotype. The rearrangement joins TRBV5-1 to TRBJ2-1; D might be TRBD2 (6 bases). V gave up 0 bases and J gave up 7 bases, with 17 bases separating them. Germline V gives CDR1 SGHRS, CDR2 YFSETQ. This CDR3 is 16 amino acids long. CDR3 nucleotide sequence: TGCGCCAGCAGCTTGGATGGGGGGATGGTAGGAAATGAGCAGTTCTTC. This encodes CASSLDGGMVGNEQFF.

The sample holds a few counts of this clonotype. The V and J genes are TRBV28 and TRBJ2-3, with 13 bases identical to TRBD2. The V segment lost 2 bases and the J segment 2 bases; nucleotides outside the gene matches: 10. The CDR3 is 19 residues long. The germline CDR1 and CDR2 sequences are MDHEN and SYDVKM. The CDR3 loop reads CASSLPLTSGRGTTDTQYF. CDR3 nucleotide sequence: TGTGCCAGCAGTTTACCTCTTACTAGCGGGAGGGGAACCACAGATACGCAGTATTTT.

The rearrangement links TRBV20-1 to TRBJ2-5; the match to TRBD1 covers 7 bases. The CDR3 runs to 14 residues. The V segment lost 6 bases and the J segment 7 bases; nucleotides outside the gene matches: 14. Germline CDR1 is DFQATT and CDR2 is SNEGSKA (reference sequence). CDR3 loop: CSAKVVQGMWTQYF. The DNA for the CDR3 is TGCAGTGCCAAGGTGGTACAGGGGATGTGGACCCAGTACTTC.

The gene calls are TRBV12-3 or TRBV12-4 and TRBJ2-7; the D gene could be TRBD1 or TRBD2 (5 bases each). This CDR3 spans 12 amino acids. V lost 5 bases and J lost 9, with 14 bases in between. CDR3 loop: CASSLPGTAQYF. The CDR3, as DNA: TGTGCCAGCAGTCTTCCCGGGACCGCGCAGTACTTC.

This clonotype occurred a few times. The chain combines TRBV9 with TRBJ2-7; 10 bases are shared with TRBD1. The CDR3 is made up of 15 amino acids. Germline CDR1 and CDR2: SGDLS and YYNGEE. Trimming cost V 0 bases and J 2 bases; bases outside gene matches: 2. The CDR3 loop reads CASSVAGTGAYEQYF. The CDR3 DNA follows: TGTGCCAGCAGCGTAGCCGGGACAGGGGCCTACGAGCAGTACTTC.

CDR3 nucleotides: TGTGCCAGCGGGAGGGCCGCTTACAATGAGCAGTTCTTC. Amino acids: CASGRAAYNEQFF. The chain recombines TRBV6-5 with TRBJ2-1; 7 bases fit TRBD2. J gave up 4 bases and V 8 bases, and 5 bases lay outside the gene matches. The CDR3 length is 13 residues. Per germline, CDR1 MNHEY and CDR2 SVGAGI.

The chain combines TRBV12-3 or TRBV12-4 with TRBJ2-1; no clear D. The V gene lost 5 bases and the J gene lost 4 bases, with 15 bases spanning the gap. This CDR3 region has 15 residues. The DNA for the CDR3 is TGTGCCAGCAGTGCAGGACCAACGACTTACAATGAGCAGTTCTTC. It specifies CASSAGPTTYNEQFF.